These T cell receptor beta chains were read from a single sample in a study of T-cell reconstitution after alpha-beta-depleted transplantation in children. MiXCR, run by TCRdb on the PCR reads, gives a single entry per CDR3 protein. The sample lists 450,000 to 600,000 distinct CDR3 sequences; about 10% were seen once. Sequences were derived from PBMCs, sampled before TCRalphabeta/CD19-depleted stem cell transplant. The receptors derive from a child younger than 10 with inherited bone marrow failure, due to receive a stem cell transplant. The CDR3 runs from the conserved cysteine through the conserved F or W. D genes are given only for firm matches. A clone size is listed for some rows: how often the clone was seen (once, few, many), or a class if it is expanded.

cdr3_aa: CASSRYRGRALYEQYF; cdr3_nt: TGTGCCAGCAGTCGTTACAGGGGGCGCGCCCTCTACGAGCAGTACTTC; d_call: TRBD1; v_call: TRBV27; clone_size: -; j_call: TRBJ2-7
cdr3_aa: CASRPPGLAGTGELFF; cdr3_nt: TGTGCCAGTAGGCCTCCGGGACTAGCGGGCACCGGGGAGCTGTTTTTT; d_call: TRBD2; v_call: TRBV19; clone_size: few; j_call: TRBJ2-2
cdr3_aa: CASTEWGQGLRSYTF; cdr3_nt: TGTGCCAGCACCGAATGGGGACAGGGGCTTAGGAGCTACACCTTC; d_call: TRBD1; v_call: TRBV28; clone_size: -; j_call: TRBJ1-2
cdr3_aa: CASSWGTDTQYF; cdr3_nt: TGTGCCAGCAGTTGGGGGACAGATACGCAGTATTTT; d_call: -; v_call: TRBV27; clone_size: many; j_call: TRBJ2-3
cdr3_aa: CASSVDRGTQYF; cdr3_nt: TGTGCCAGCAGCGTAGACCGAGGCACGCAGTATTTT; d_call: -; v_call: TRBV9; clone_size: many; j_call: TRBJ2-3
cdr3_aa: CASLSGRPPYEQYF; cdr3_nt: TGTGCCAGCTTGAGCGGGAGGCCCCCCTACGAGCAGTACTTC; d_call: TRBD2; v_call: TRBV12-3/TRBV12-4; clone_size: many; j_call: TRBJ2-7
cdr3_aa: CATSRDRGTGSQPQHF; cdr3_nt: TGTGCCACCAGCAGAGATCGCGGGACGGGTAGTCAGCCCCAGCATTTT; d_call: -; v_call: TRBV15; clone_size: many; j_call: TRBJ1-5
cdr3_aa: CASSHTRDRGTGELFF; cdr3_nt: TGTGCCAGCAGTCATACCCGGGACAGGGGAACCGGGGAGCTGTTTTTT; d_call: TRBD1; v_call: TRBV7-7; clone_size: many; j_call: TRBJ2-2
cdr3_aa: CSVEVVEKLFF; cdr3_nt: TGCAGCGTTGAGGTTGTCGAAAAACTGTTTTTT; d_call: -; v_call: TRBV29-1; clone_size: -; j_call: TRBJ1-4
cdr3_aa: CASSYLGPTQYF; cdr3_nt: TGTGCCAGCAGTTACCTGGGGCCCACCCAGTACTTC; d_call: -; v_call: TRBV6-2/TRBV6-3; clone_size: many; j_call: TRBJ2-5
cdr3_aa: CASSLGTAGETQYF; cdr3_nt: TGTGCCAGCAGCCTTGGGACAGCCGGGGAGACCCAGTACTTC; d_call: TRBD1; v_call: TRBV12-3/TRBV12-4; clone_size: many; j_call: TRBJ2-5
cdr3_aa: CATSRARTSPLNSGANVLTF; cdr3_nt: TGTGCCACCAGCAGGGCCAGAACTAGCCCATTAAACTCTGGGGCCAACGTCCTGACTTTC; d_call: -; v_call: TRBV15; clone_size: few; j_call: TRBJ2-6
cdr3_aa: CASSLGVGSSYNSPLHF; cdr3_nt: TGTGCCAGCAGCTTAGGGGTGGGGAGCTCCTATAATTCACCCCTCCACTTT; d_call: -; v_call: TRBV7-9; clone_size: many; j_call: TRBJ1-6
cdr3_aa: CSAPGGVLGREQYF; cdr3_nt: TGCAGTGCGCCGGGTGGCGTCCTGGGACGGGAGCAGTACTTC; d_call: -; v_call: TRBV20-1; clone_size: many; j_call: TRBJ2-7
cdr3_aa: CASSQDIGLDQPQHF; cdr3_nt: TGCGCCAGCAGCCAAGATATAGGGCTCGATCAGCCCCAGCATTTT; d_call: -; v_call: TRBV4-3; clone_size: few; j_call: TRBJ1-5
cdr3_aa: CASSQDREGEQFF; cdr3_nt: TGTGCCAGCAGCCAAGACCGGGAGGGTGAGCAGTTCTTC; d_call: TRBD2; v_call: TRBV4-2; clone_size: many; j_call: TRBJ2-1
cdr3_aa: CASSEWAPWETQYF; cdr3_nt: TGTGCCAGCAGCGAATGGGCCCCTTGGGAGACCCAGTACTTC; d_call: -; v_call: TRBV11-2; clone_size: many; j_call: TRBJ2-5
cdr3_aa: CAIGAPADYNEQFF; cdr3_nt: TGTGCCATCGGGGCCCCAGCAGACTACAATGAGCAGTTCTTC; d_call: -; v_call: TRBV10-3; clone_size: many; j_call: TRBJ2-1
cdr3_aa: CAISDTTGTSGNYEQYF; cdr3_nt: TGTGCCATCAGTGATACGACTGGGACTAGCGGGAATTACGAGCAGTACTTC; d_call: TRBD2; v_call: TRBV10-3; clone_size: few; j_call: TRBJ2-7
cdr3_aa: CASSTGGEGLADTQYF; cdr3_nt: TGTGCCAGCAGCACCGGAGGGGAGGGGCTGGCAGATACGCAGTATTTT; d_call: TRBD2; v_call: TRBV7-6; clone_size: many; j_call: TRBJ2-3
cdr3_aa: CASSYGTNQETQYF; cdr3_nt: TGTGCCAGCAGCTATGGGACTAACCAAGAGACCCAGTACTTC; d_call: TRBD2; v_call: TRBV6-5; clone_size: many; j_call: TRBJ2-5
cdr3_aa: CSARDIKTSGNTDTQYF; cdr3_nt: TGCAGTGCTAGAGACATAAAGACTAGCGGAAACACAGATACGCAGTATTTT; d_call: TRBD2; v_call: TRBV20-1; clone_size: many; j_call: TRBJ2-3
cdr3_aa: CASSLWQGNIQYF; cdr3_nt: TGTGCCAGCAGCTTATGGCAGGGTAACATTCAGTACTTC; d_call: -; v_call: TRBV7-2; clone_size: many; j_call: TRBJ2-4
cdr3_aa: CAISEAQLGADEQFF; cdr3_nt: TGTGCCATCAGTGAGGCGCAACTCGGGGCCGATGAGCAGTTCTTC; d_call: -; v_call: TRBV10-3; clone_size: many; j_call: TRBJ2-1
cdr3_aa: CASSPGTSAPAQYF; cdr3_nt: TGTGCCAGCAGTCCCGGGACTAGCGCGCCAGCGCAGTACTTC; d_call: TRBD2; v_call: TRBV28; clone_size: few; j_call: TRBJ2-7
cdr3_aa: CASSIKLAGGGGEQYF; cdr3_nt: TGTGCCAGTAGTATTAAACTAGCGGGAGGTGGCGGCGAGCAGTACTTC; d_call: TRBD2; v_call: TRBV19; clone_size: -; j_call: TRBJ2-7
cdr3_aa: CASSLEPVPSGGYTF; cdr3_nt: TGTGCCAGCAGCTTAGAGCCAGTACCAAGTGGAGGCTACACCTTC; d_call: -; v_call: TRBV7-2; clone_size: many; j_call: TRBJ1-2
cdr3_aa: CASTYMPGDEQYF; cdr3_nt: TGTGCCAGCACCTATATGCCGGGGGACGAGCAGTACTTC; d_call: -; v_call: TRBV11-2; clone_size: many; j_call: TRBJ2-7
cdr3_aa: CASSLAGNGQPQHF; cdr3_nt: TGTGCCAGCAGCTTAGCCGGGAACGGTCAGCCCCAGCATTTT; d_call: -; v_call: TRBV7-8; clone_size: many; j_call: TRBJ1-5
cdr3_aa: CASSLARASGRHTQYF; cdr3_nt: TGTGCCAGCAGCTTAGCGCGGGCTAGCGGGAGGCATACGCAGTATTTT; d_call: TRBD2; v_call: TRBV7-9; clone_size: many; j_call: TRBJ2-3
cdr3_aa: CASSQREAGEVEQYF; cdr3_nt: TGCGCCAGCAGCCAACGGGAAGCGGGGGAGGTCGAGCAGTACTTC; d_call: TRBD2; v_call: TRBV4-3; clone_size: many; j_call: TRBJ2-7
cdr3_aa: CASSFQGWYEQYF; cdr3_nt: TGTGCCAGTAGTTTCCAGGGGTGGTACGAGCAGTACTTC; d_call: -; v_call: TRBV19; clone_size: many; j_call: TRBJ2-7
cdr3_aa: CASSFGGGVDEQYF; cdr3_nt: TGTGCCAGCAGTTTTGGGGGAGGTGTCGACGAGCAGTACTTC; d_call: -; v_call: TRBV27; clone_size: many; j_call: TRBJ2-7
cdr3_aa: CASRAQEGYEQYF; cdr3_nt: TGTGCCAGCAGGGCCCAAGAGGGCTACGAGCAGTACTTC; d_call: -; v_call: TRBV27; clone_size: few; j_call: TRBJ2-7
cdr3_aa: CASTGPVWAQYF; cdr3_nt: TGTGCCAGCACAGGGCCCGTTTGGGCCCAGTACTTC; d_call: -; v_call: TRBV28; clone_size: many; j_call: TRBJ2-5
cdr3_aa: CASSPLRPQHF; cdr3_nt: TGTGCCAGCAGCCCCCTGAGGCCCCAGCATTTT; d_call: -; v_call: TRBV25-1; clone_size: many; j_call: TRBJ1-5
cdr3_aa: CASSLYGRSVNTIYF; cdr3_nt: TGTGCCAGCAGTTTATACGGGAGATCTGTAAACACCATATATTTT; d_call: -; v_call: TRBV28; clone_size: -; j_call: TRBJ1-3
cdr3_aa: CASSIDWTLMRETQYF; cdr3_nt: TGTGCCAGTAGTATAGACTGGACCCTGATGAGAGAGACCCAGTACTTC; d_call: -; v_call: TRBV19; clone_size: many; j_call: TRBJ2-5
cdr3_aa: CAISEDGQGGPSEQYF; cdr3_nt: TGTGCCATCAGTGAGGACGGACAGGGGGGTCCCTCCGAGCAGTACTTC; d_call: TRBD1; v_call: TRBV10-3; clone_size: -; j_call: TRBJ2-7
cdr3_aa: CASSLGLQTGTVNTEAFF; cdr3_nt: TGTGCCAGCAGCTTAGGCCTACAGACCGGGACAGTGAACACTGAAGCTTTCTTT; d_call: TRBD1; v_call: TRBV7-6; clone_size: many; j_call: TRBJ1-1
cdr3_aa: CASSLFPTGELFF; cdr3_nt: TGCGCCAGCAGCTTGTTTCCCACCGGGGAGCTGTTTTTT; d_call: -; v_call: TRBV5-1; clone_size: many; j_call: TRBJ2-2
cdr3_aa: CASSHAYDEQFF; cdr3_nt: TGTGCCAGCAGCCATGCTTACGATGAGCAGTTCTTC; d_call: -; v_call: TRBV4-2; clone_size: -; j_call: TRBJ2-1
cdr3_aa: CASSQVSSFKNIQYF; cdr3_nt: TGCGCCAGCAGCCAAGTAAGTTCCTTCAAAAACATTCAGTACTTC; d_call: -; v_call: TRBV4-3; clone_size: many; j_call: TRBJ2-4
cdr3_aa: CARRYEQYF; cdr3_nt: TGTGCCAGGCGATACGAGCAGTACTTC; d_call: -; v_call: TRBV19; clone_size: few; j_call: TRBJ2-7
cdr3_aa: CSASGSSDTQYF; cdr3_nt: TGCAGTGCTAGCGGGAGTTCGGATACGCAGTATTTT; d_call: -; v_call: TRBV20-1; clone_size: many; j_call: TRBJ2-3
cdr3_aa: CASSYSDLSGNTGELFF; cdr3_nt: TGTGCCAGCAGTTACTCGGACCTTAGCGGGAACACCGGGGAGCTGTTTTTT; d_call: -; v_call: TRBV6-5; clone_size: many; j_call: TRBJ2-2
cdr3_aa: CSVNYRGMGTDTQYF; cdr3_nt: TGCAGCGTCAACTACAGGGGAATGGGCACAGATACGCAGTATTTT; d_call: TRBD1; v_call: TRBV29-1; clone_size: many; j_call: TRBJ2-3
cdr3_aa: CASSAGQGARETQYF; cdr3_nt: TGCGCCAGCAGCGCCGGACAGGGGGCAAGAGAGACCCAGTACTTC; d_call: TRBD1; v_call: TRBV5-1; clone_size: many; j_call: TRBJ2-5
cdr3_aa: CASSPGAGRVIYLQETQYF; cdr3_nt: TGTGCCAGCAGCCCTGGGGCGGGACGAGTGATTTACCTCCAAGAGACCCAGTACTTC; d_call: -; v_call: TRBV12-3/TRBV12-4; clone_size: few; j_call: TRBJ2-5
cdr3_aa: CASSLAGLDDNEQFF; cdr3_nt: TGTGCCAGCAGCTTAGCGGGACTTGACGACAATGAGCAGTTCTTC; d_call: -; v_call: TRBV7-9; clone_size: many; j_call: TRBJ2-1
cdr3_aa: CASSGTGQFTDTQYF; cdr3_nt: TGCGCCAGCAGCGGCACCGGACAGTTCACAGATACGCAGTATTTT; d_call: -; v_call: TRBV5-1; clone_size: many; j_call: TRBJ2-3
cdr3_aa: CASSPWGVGLGANVLTF; cdr3_nt: TGTGCCAGCAGCCCATGGGGGGTGGGGCTTGGGGCCAACGTCCTGACTTTC; d_call: -; v_call: TRBV3-1; clone_size: -; j_call: TRBJ2-6
cdr3_aa: CAISTSGGGNGQFF; cdr3_nt: TGTGCCATCAGTACTAGCGGGGGGGGTAATGGGCAGTTCTTC; d_call: TRBD2; v_call: TRBV10-3; clone_size: -; j_call: TRBJ2-1
cdr3_aa: CSAQRGLAGEWAAGELFF; cdr3_nt: TGCAGCGCCCAAAGGGGACTAGCGGGAGAGTGGGCGGCCGGGGAGCTGTTTTTT; d_call: TRBD2; v_call: TRBV29-1; clone_size: -; j_call: TRBJ2-2
cdr3_aa: CASSQIREQYF; cdr3_nt: TGTGCCAGCAGCCAGATTCGCGAGCAGTACTTC; d_call: -; v_call: TRBV6-2/TRBV6-3; clone_size: many; j_call: TRBJ2-7
cdr3_aa: CASSLVQGPGTQYF; cdr3_nt: TGTGCCAGCAGCTTGGTCCAGGGGCCCGGGACCCAGTACTTC; d_call: -; v_call: TRBV5-6; clone_size: many; j_call: TRBJ2-5
cdr3_aa: CASSLSTEGDNEQFF; cdr3_nt: TGTGCCAGCAGTTTATCAACCGAGGGGGACAATGAGCAGTTCTTC; d_call: -; v_call: TRBV27; clone_size: many; j_call: TRBJ2-1